The 28 T cell receptor beta chains below were found in one sample sequenced in a study of T cells in tumors after PD-1 blockade. Assay used: immunoSEQ multiplex PCR; TCRdb lists only in-frame clones, some missing. Of just under 65,000 clones listed, 74% are singletons. Sample: PBMCs, taken after anti-PD-1 treatment. The receptors come from a human donor with basal cell carcinoma.

The chain joins TRBV29-1 to TRBJ2-4; weak D call: TRBD1 (7 bases). The CDR3 is 12 amino acids. Germline CDR1 and CDR2: SQVTM and ANQGSEA. Trimming stripped 7 bases from V and 9 bases from J, with 16 bases between. CDR3 sequence (DNA): TGCAGCGCGTTAGGAGGGGGCGGCATTCAGTACTTC. It translates to CSALGGGGIQYF.

The rearrangement joins TRBV19 to TRBJ1-2; D is uncertain. Trimming removed 3 bases from V and 8 bases from J, with 7 bases in between. There are 11 residues in the CDR3. Germline loops: CDR1 LNHDA, CDR2 SQIVND (reference sequence). The CDR3 here is CASSMGWGYTF. DNA of the CDR3: TGTGCCAGTAGTATGGGGTGGGGCTACACCTTC.

The chain joins TRBV2 to TRBJ2-3; D unresolved. From germline, CDR1 is SNHLY and CDR2 FYNNEI. V lost 4 bases and J 2 bases, leaving 16 bases between the germline ends. The CDR3 runs to 16 residues. The CDR3, as DNA: TGTGCCAGCAGTGCAGACTGGATGACTTACACAGATACGCAGTATTTT. Its translation: CASSADWMTYTDTQYF. The full variable domain, with the rest looked up from reference TRBV2 and TRBJ2-3, is EPEVTQTPSHQVTQMGQEVILRCVPISNHLYFYWYRQILGQKVEFLVSFYNNEISEKSEIFDDQFSVERPDGSNFTLKIRSTKLEDSAMYFCASSADWMTYTDTQYFGPGTRLTVL.

V is TRBV30 and J is TRBJ2-2, with TRBD1 as a possible D gene (6 bases). This CDR3 comprises 14 residues. Per germline, CDR1 GTSNPN and CDR2 SVGIG (reference sequence). V was clipped by 4 bases and J by 0 bases, with 9 bases between them. The CDR3 sequence is CAWMKGANTGELFF. CDR3 DNA sequence: TGTGCCTGGATGAAGGGGGCGAACACCGGGGAGCTGTTTTTT.

This rearrangement joins TRBV6-6 to TRBJ1-1; TRBD1 is a possible D gene (5 bases). The ends were cut back, 8 bases at V and 3 bases at J, with 19 bases in the middle. The CDR3 consists of 15 residues. Germline V CDR1 and CDR2: MNHNY, SVGAGI (reference sequence). CDR3 sequence: CASGDRSYLDTEAFF. CDR3 sequence (DNA): TGTGCCAGCGGAGACAGATCATATTTAGACACTGAAGCTTTCTTT.

The chain recombines TRBV10-3 with TRBJ2-3, with unresolved D. The CDR3 is made up of 15 amino acids. V was cut by 3 bases and J by 5 bases, with 15 bases left in between. Per the germline V gene, CDR1 is ENHRY and CDR2 is SYGVKD. The CDR3 protein is CAISDFISYRDTQYF. The CDR3 coding sequence is TGTGCCATCAGTGACTTTATTAGCTATAGAGATACGCAGTATTTT.

J is TRBJ1-2 and V is TRBV7-2, with 12 bases identical to TRBD1. The germline CDR1 and CDR2 sequences are SGHTA and FQGNSA. V gave up 5 bases and J gave up 8 bases; unmatched junction bases: 9. This CDR3 is built from 15 residues. CDR3 region: CASSPGTGGARGYTF. In DNA form, the CDR3 reads TGTGCCAGCAGCCCCGGGACAGGGGGCGCTAGGGGCTACACCTTC.

The rearrangement uses TRBV30 and TRBJ1-1; D is unresolved. The V end lost 2 bases, the J end lost 9 bases, and 10 bases lay between the germline ends. The germline V gene encodes CDR1 GTSNPN and CDR2 SVGIG (reference sequence). The CDR3 spans 11 residues. The CDR3 is CAWSPRIKAFF. The CDR3 DNA follows: TGTGCCTGGAGTCCCCGGATTAAAGCTTTCTTT.

The chain recombines TRBV9 with TRBJ1-6, with TRBD1 as a possible D gene (5 bases). Trimming left V 3 bases short and J 9 bases short, with 13 bases between. The germline V gene has CDR1 SGDLS and CDR2 YYNGEE. The CDR3 is made up of 14 amino acids. CDR3 in DNA: TGTGCCAGCAGCGCGCAGGGAGGGAGTTCACCCCTCCACTTT. Translating gives CASSAQGGSSPLHF.

The chain carries TRBV12-3 or TRBV12-4 and TRBJ2-1; D remains ambiguous. Trimming took off 5 bases at V and 6 bases at J, with 8 bases between the two ends. There are 12 residues in the CDR3. DNA of the CDR3: TGTGCCAGCAGTCTTAGATTCAATGAGCAGTTCTTC. It yields the protein CASSLRFNEQFF.

The chain links TRBV6-5 to TRBJ2-6; D is perhaps TRBD2 (5 bases). Germline V lookup: CDR1 MNHEY, CDR2 SVGAGI. This CDR3 region has 15 residues. Between the trimmed V and J ends, which lost 5 bases and 2 bases, there was a span of 10 bases. The CDR3 loop reads CASSIAGTGANVLTF. CDR3 nucleotides: TGTGCCAGCAGTATAGCCGGGACTGGGGCCAACGTCCTGACTTTC.

V usage is TRBV7-2 and J usage is TRBJ2-5; 7 nucleotides match TRBD2. V shed 3 bases and J 1 base; nucleotides not matched to a gene: 5. Germline V CDR1 and CDR2: SGHTA, FQGNSA. The CDR3 loop spans 15 amino acids. Here the CDR3 reads CASSLRTSPQETQYF. In DNA form, the CDR3 reads TGTGCCAGCAGCTTGAGGACTAGTCCCCAAGAGACCCAGTACTTC. The variable domain in full, completed from reference TRBV7-2 and TRBJ2-5, reads GAGVSQSPSNKVTEKGKDVELRCDPISGHTALYWYRQSLGQGLEFLIYFQGNSAPDKSGLPSDRFSAERTGGSVSTLTIQRTQQEDSAVYLCASSLRTSPQETQYFGPGTRLLVL.

This clone has a single count. This specimen includes other DNA sequences encoding the same CDR3. The V gene is TRBV7-8, the J gene TRBJ2-4; D ambiguous. Germline V gene data show CDR1 as SGHVS and CDR2 as FQNEAQ. V was shortened by 0 bases and J by 0 bases, with 6 bases between the two germline ends. The length of the CDR3 is 15 residues. In nucleotides, the CDR3 is TGTGCCAGCAGCTTAGCAACGGGAGCCAAAAACATTCAGTACTTC. This translates into CASSLATGAKNIQYF.

V gene TRBV5-1 combines with J gene TRBJ1-4, with a tentative D call TRBD1 (6 bases). Germline CDR1 and CDR2: SGHRS and YFSETQ. This CDR3 has 14 residues. V was pared by 2 bases and J by 7 bases, with 12 bases between. The CDR3 nucleotides read TGCGCCAGCAGCTTAGGGACACCGGGTGAAAAACTGTTTTTT. Protein product: CASSLGTPGEKLFF.

The chain combines TRBV7-2 with TRBJ2-3, with 7 bases that match TRBD2. With 2 bases clipped from V and 6 bases from J, the junction kept 11 bases outside the gene matches. CDR3 length: 16 residues. CDR1 and CDR2 from the germline V gene are SGHTA and FQGNSA. The CDR3 is CASSLFGTSVGDTQYF. DNA of the CDR3: TGTGCCAGCAGCTTATTCGGTACTAGCGTAGGGGATACGCAGTATTTT. The complete variable domain, with remaining parts taken from reference TRBV7-2 and TRBJ2-3, reads GAGVSQSPSNKVTEKGKDVELRCDPISGHTALYWYRQSLGQGLEFLIYFQGNSAPDKSGLPSDRFSAERTGGSVSTLTIQRTQQEDSAVYLCASSLFGTSVGDTQYFGPGTRLTVL.

This chain joins TRBV19 and TRBJ2-1; D possibly corresponds to TRBD2 (6 bases). Between the trimmed V and J ends, which lost 9 bases and 7 bases, there was a span of 16 bases. CDR1 is LNHDA, CDR2 SQIVND, per germline (reference sequence). The CDR3 length is 13 residues. This CDR3 reads CASSPTGVNEQFF. The CDR3 region has the DNA TGTGCCAGCTCCCCGACGGGGGTGAATGAGCAGTTCTTC.

The chain joins TRBV19 to TRBJ2-3; D call uncertain. In germline, CDR1 is LNHDA, CDR2 SQIVND (reference sequence). The CDR3 has 12 amino acids. V gave up 3 bases and J gave up 3 bases, with 4 bases separating them. The CDR3 nucleotides are TGTGCCAGTAGTATGAGGACAGATACGCAGTATTTT. Amino acids: CASSMRTDTQYF.

Comments on this clone: Other DNA sequences in the same sample also yield this CDR3. The chain uses TRBV29-1 and TRBJ2-2, with TRBD2 matching 9 bases. The CDR3 is 14 amino acids. V lost 3 bases to trimming and J lost 6 bases; unmatched junction nucleotides: 5. The germline CDR1 and CDR2 sequences are SQVTM and ANQGSEA. The CDR3 nucleotides read TGCAGCGTTGAGGGCGGGGGGGCCGCCGGGGAGCTGTTTTTT. Its protein is CSVEGGGAAGELFF.

The chain is built from TRBV28 and TRBJ1-5; 12 bases map to TRBD1. Germline CDR1 and CDR2: MDHEN and SYDVKM. The CDR3 has 14 amino acids. Losses at the gene ends were 6 bases for V and 5 bases for J; bases not matched to a gene: 2. The DNA of the CDR3 is TGTGCCAGCAGCGGGACAGGGGGCGATCAGCCCCAGCATTTT. As protein: CASSGTGGDQPQHF.

This chain connects TRBV5-5 to TRBJ1-3; the D is unclear. Germline assignment: CDR1 SGHKS and CDR2 YYEKEE (reference sequence). CDR3 length: 14 amino acids. V lost 2 bases, J lost 0 bases, and 6 bases lay in between. The CDR3 DNA reads TGTGCCAGCAGCTTCGACAACTCTGGAAACACCATATATTTT. As protein: CASSFDNSGNTIYF.

The CDR3 protein is CASFRDPISSYEQYF. Written as DNA, the CDR3 is TGTGCCAGCTTCCGGGACCCCATTTCCTCCTACGAGCAGTACTTC. V and J are TRBV5-5 and TRBJ2-7; tentatively, D is TRBD1 or TRBD2 (5 bases each). The CDR3 has 15 amino acids. CDR1 is SGHKS, CDR2 YYEKEE, per germline (reference sequence). V was cut by 7 bases and J by 0 bases, with 17 bases left in between.

The rearrangement joins TRBV27 to TRBJ1-3; D possibly corresponds to TRBD1 (5 bases). Germline CDR1 reads MNHEY; CDR2 reads SMNVEV (reference sequence). V dropped 11 bases and J dropped 1 base, with 12 bases sitting between them. This CDR3 has 13 residues. In DNA form, the CDR3 reads TGTGCCCAGGGCGCAGCGTCTGGAAACACCATATATTTT. This gives the protein CAQGAASGNTIYF.

This clone was detected only a few times. The chain recombines TRBV12-3 or TRBV12-4 with TRBJ2-3; no firm D call. The CDR3 has 13 residues. Deletions cut 5 bases from V and 4 bases from J, with 10 bases between. CDR3 in amino acids: CASSQFRADTQYF. In nucleotides, the CDR3 is TGTGCCAGCAGTCAGTTTAGGGCAGATACGCAGTATTTT.

This chain uses TRBV5-1 with TRBJ1-2, with 10 positions matching TRBD1. CDR1 and CDR2 (germline): SGHRS, YFSETQ. V lost 3 bases to trimming and J lost 8 bases; unmatched junction nucleotides: 4. The length of the CDR3 is 13 residues. The CDR3 sequence is CASSWGQGLGYTF. For the CDR3, the DNA is TGCGCCAGCAGCTGGGGACAGGGGCTGGGCTACACCTTC.

The CDR3 here is CASSESEGRWSNQPQHF. The CDR3 coding sequence is TGCGCCAGCAGTGAGTCGGAGGGCCGGTGGAGCAATCAGCCCCAGCATTTT. The chain joins TRBV10-2 to TRBJ1-5; no definite D call. Trimming left V 0 bases short and J 1 base short, with 13 bases between. Looked up from germline, CDR1 is WSHSY and CDR2 is SAAADI. CDR3 length: 17 residues.

This clone showed up just once. The rearrangement links TRBV2 to TRBJ2-3; D uncertain. Germline CDR1 and CDR2: SNHLY and FYNNEI. Trimming stripped 4 bases from V and 9 bases from J, with 8 bases between. This CDR3 spans 11 amino acids. CDR3 sequence reads: CASSVIETQYF. The CDR3 DNA follows: TGTGCCAGCAGTGTAATAGAGACGCAGTATTTT.

J is TRBJ1-5 and V is TRBV12-5, with D hard to call. V shed 2 bases and J shed 3 bases, with 2 bases lying between them. The CDR3 is 12 residues long. The V gene's germline CDR1 is LGHNT and CDR2 FRNRAP. The CDR3 spells CASGLTNQPQHF. The CDR3 coding sequence is TGTGCTAGTGGTTTGACCAATCAGCCCCAGCATTTT.

For the CDR3, the DNA is TGTGCCCGAAAACAGGGGGCTGAGGAGACCCAGTACTTC. This encodes CARKQGAEETQYF. The chain employs TRBV27 and TRBJ2-5; 9 nucleotides align to TRBD1. The V segment lost 11 bases and the J segment 5 bases; nucleotides outside the gene matches: 9. The CDR3 is made up of 13 amino acids. Germline V gene lookup returns CDR1 MNHEY and CDR2 SMNVEV (reference sequence).